This is a list of T cell receptor beta chains from one sample in a study of OX40 agonist ivuxolimab in advanced cancers. Sequencing was performed with immunoSEQ multiplex PCR; in TCRdb, only in-frame clones are kept and a portion is missing. This table holds under 95,000 clones, about 83% found once. The sequencing here drew on CD4+ or CD8+ T cells sorted from blood, taken in a trial of the OX40 agonist ivuxolimab. These TCRs come from an adult with an advanced solid tumor such as melanoma, head and neck, liver or kidney cancer. The conserved cysteine and the conserved F or W are not part of the CDR3 here.

v_gene	CDR3aa
TRBV6-6	ASSYLRDRGLGYT
TRBV4-2	ASSLQRGPYEQY
TRBV19	ASSISPGQETQY
TRBV29-1	SARGTNYGYT
TRBV5-1	ASSPPGLEGNNEQF
TRBV11-3	ASSRGLAGGGEQF
TRBV19	ASSTGLRDEKLF
TRBV28	ASSLPEINSPLH
TRBV7-3	ASSLTISTDTQY
TRBV5-1	ASSSSTEAF
TRBV6-1	ASSEGRAPNQPQH
TRBV19	ASSINLGNTGELF
TRBV19	ATSPSTLAGQETQY
TRBV11-2	ASSFGSQTSYEQY
TRBV19	ASSMGGAGSYEQY
TRBV11-2	ASSLITGRGYT
TRBV20-1	SASPTYEQY
TRBV7-2	ASSRLGGVGTDTQY
TRBV19	ASTTRSRAGGNQPQH